Presented here are 28 T cell receptor beta chains from one specimen sequenced in a study of shared clonotypes between healthy human individuals. Using immunoSEQ multiplex PCR, the repertoire was profiled, and TCRdb retains in-frame clones only, with some absent. The sample holds approximately 980,000 clones; 76% are singletons and the top ten take around 1.4%. The material sequenced was memory CD4+ T cells sorted from blood. Subset defined: CD45RA-negative fraction. The receptor source for this set is a man aged 18 to 30 in good health.

This chain uses TRBV5-6 with TRBJ1-4, with TRBD1 matching over 7 bases. The V gene end was trimmed by 4 bases and the J gene end by 4 bases; junction bases not matched to a gene: 10. The CDR3 contains 16 residues. CDR1 is SGHDT and CDR2 is YYEEEE in the germline V gene. CDR3 protein: CASSLMGQSLNEKLFF. The CDR3 DNA follows: TGTGCCAGCAGCCTAATGGGACAGAGTCTTAATGAAAAACTGTTTTTT.

V is TRBV6-5 and J is TRBJ1-6; D gene ambiguous. The CDR3 is 13 amino acids. Germline V CDR1 and CDR2: MNHEY, SVGAGI. Trimming cost V 0 bases and J 14 bases, with 11 bases left between them. CDR3 DNA sequence: TGTGCCAGCAGTTACTCGGTACATGGAACCCTCCACTTT. It codes for CASSYSVHGTLHF.

Details on this clone: Other DNA sequences in this specimen translate into the identical CDR3. The chain employs TRBV6-5 and TRBJ2-7, with 10 bases matching TRBD1. The ends lost 6 bases at V and 1 base at J; junction bases unmatched: 3. Looked up from germline, CDR1 is MNHEY and CDR2 is SVGAGI. This CDR3 region has 14 residues. CDR3 loop: CASRPGQGSYEQYF. In nucleotides, the CDR3 is TGTGCCAGCAGGCCGGGACAGGGGTCCTACGAGCAGTACTTC.

The chain has TRBV5-1 and TRBJ1-4; 7 bases map to TRBD1. CDR1 is SGHRS, CDR2 YFSETQ, per germline. V dropped 1 base and J dropped 8; count of bases not matched to a gene: 14. This CDR3 is 17 amino acids long. CDR3 sequence (DNA): TGCGCCAGCAGCTTGACAGCTGTTCGGACAGGCAGCGAAAAACTGTTTTTT. Its translation: CASSLTAVRTGSEKLFF.

The chain recombines TRBV2 with TRBJ1-4, with 10 positions matching TRBD1. This CDR3 region has 17 residues. Germline V gene data show CDR1 as SNHLY and CDR2 as FYNNEI. With 0 bases clipped from V and 8 bases from J, the junction kept 9 bases outside the gene matches. The CDR3: CASSEAPVTGGKEKLFF. In DNA form, the CDR3 reads TGTGCCAGCAGTGAAGCCCCCGTGACAGGGGGCAAGGAAAAACTGTTTTTT.

The gene calls are TRBV6-1 and TRBJ1-1; the D is unclear. The germline V gene encodes CDR1 MNHNS and CDR2 SASEGT. V was shortened by 7 bases and J by 1 base, with 13 bases between the two germline ends. The CDR3 sequence is 14 residues long. The CDR3 is CASKSSGANTEAFF. In DNA, the CDR3 is TGTGCCAGCAAAAGTTCAGGAGCGAACACTGAAGCTTTCTTT.

The chain combines TRBV19 with TRBJ1-6; D is uncertain. Trimming removed 3 bases at V and 11 bases at J, with 14 bases between. The CDR3 length is 14 residues. CDR1 and CDR2 (germline): LNHDA, SQIVND (reference sequence). The CDR3 loop reads CASSMLQTRPPLHF. The CDR3 DNA reads TGTGCCAGTAGTATGTTGCAGACCAGGCCACCCCTCCACTTT.

The chain uses TRBV28 and TRBJ2-7; TRBD1 matches 9 bases. The ends lost 2 bases at V and 2 bases at J; junction bases unmatched: 7. This CDR3 has 16 residues. CDR1 and CDR2 (germline): MDHEN, SYDVKM. The CDR3 coding sequence is TGTGCCAGCAGTTTAATCAGCGGGACAGGGACCTACGAGCAGTACTTC. Translating it yields CASSLISGTGTYEQYF.

This clone was counted between two and nine times. This chain uses TRBV6-5 with TRBJ2-1; tentatively, D is TRBD2 (6 bases). The germline CDR1 and CDR2 sequences are MNHEY and SVGAGI. CDR3 length equals 16 residues. The ends were cut back, 0 bases at V and 9 bases at J, with 18 bases in the middle. The CDR3 protein is CASSYSSGGSSFEQFF. CDR3 DNA: TGTGCCAGCAGTTACTCCTCCGGGGGAAGTAGTTTTGAGCAGTTCTTC.

The sample holds one count of this clone. The chain uses TRBV7-2 and TRBJ2-2; TRBD1 might be the D (5 bases). V was shortened by 5 bases and J by 0 bases, with 13 bases between the two germline ends. CDR3 length: 16 residues. Germline CDR1 is SGHTA and CDR2 is FQGNSA. The CDR3 bases are TGTGCCAGCAGCCCCCAGGGTTGGGCGAACACCGGGGAGCTGTTTTTT. Translation gives CASSPQGWANTGELFF.

This clone was observed once. This sequence joins TRBV29-1 and TRBJ2-5, with D possibly being TRBD2 (5 bases). Looked up from germline, CDR1 is SQVTM and CDR2 is ANQGSEA. The CDR3 consists of 14 residues. Trimming cost V 1 base and J 4 bases, with 13 bases left between them. The chain's CDR3 is CSVEATGLAETQYF. DNA for the CDR3: TGCAGCGTTGAAGCGACGGGGTTGGCAGAGACCCAGTACTTC.

V usage is TRBV5-1 and J usage is TRBJ2-1; weak D call: TRBD1 (5 bases). Germline values: CDR1 SGHRS, CDR2 YFSETQ. V lost 0 bases and J lost 7, with 14 bases in between. CDR3 length equals 15 residues. The CDR3 spells CASSLVADKGNEQFF. CDR3 DNA: TGCGCCAGCAGCTTGGTAGCAGATAAGGGGAATGAGCAGTTCTTC.

The chain joins TRBV6-4 to TRBJ2-1, with D perhaps TRBD1 or TRBD2 (5 bases each). This CDR3 is 14 amino acids long. V was clipped by 6 bases and J by 7 bases, with 16 bases between them. CDR1 and CDR2 (germline): MRHNA, SNTAGT. In nucleotides, the CDR3 is TGTGCCAGCAGCAGGCATCTGTGGGGGAATGAGCAGTTCTTC. Translating it yields CASSRHLWGNEQFF.

Comment on this clone: Other DNA sequences of this sample code for an identical CDR3. V is TRBV19 and J is TRBJ2-5; the D call may be TRBD1 or TRBD2 (5 bases each). The CDR3 extends over 14 amino acids. Trimming left V 3 bases short and J 2 bases short, with 10 bases between. The germline CDR1 and CDR2 sequences are LNHDA and SQIVND (reference sequence). The CDR3 coding sequence is TGTGCCAGTAGTATTCAGGGACGTCAAGAGACCCAGTACTTC. Its translation is CASSIQGRQETQYF.

The rearrangement uses TRBV30 and TRBJ2-1; 9 bases are shared with TRBD2. CDR1 and CDR2 from the germline V gene are GTSNPN and SVGIG (reference sequence). V shed 2 bases and J 3 bases; nucleotides not matched to a gene: 8. There are 16 residues in the CDR3. The CDR3 DNA reads as TGTGCCTGGAGTCGACCGTCTAGCGGGATCTACAATGAGCAGTTCTTC. This codes for CAWSRPSSGIYNEQFF.

This chain links TRBV7-2 with TRBJ1-6; D is uncertain. V lost 1 base to trimming and J lost 8 bases, with 6 bases between them. The CDR3 consists of 13 residues. Germline-derived CDR1 and CDR2 are SGHTA and FQGNSA. This chain's CDR3 is CASSLESYSPLHF. The CDR3 DNA reads TGTGCCAGCAGCTTAGAGTCCTATTCACCCCTCCACTTT.

This clone was picked up a small number of times. The chain uses TRBV11-2 and TRBJ1-2; D may be TRBD1 (5 bases). The CDR3 extends over 14 amino acids. The germline gives CDR1 SGHAT, CDR2 FQNNGV. Trimming stripped 0 bases from V and 8 bases from J, with 13 bases between. The CDR3 region is CASSLEGKGAGYTF. CDR3 coding DNA: TGTGCCAGCAGCTTAGAGGGGAAAGGGGCGGGCTACACCTTC.

The chain joins TRBV10-2 to TRBJ2-1; a weak D match, TRBD2 (5 bases). The CDR3 has 17 amino acids. Trimming cost V 3 bases and J 0 bases, with 15 bases left between them. Germline CDR1 and CDR2: WSHSY and SAAADI. CDR3 residues: CASSDHRRESSYNEQFF. For the CDR3, the DNA is TGCGCCAGCAGTGACCATCGTCGGGAAAGCTCCTACAATGAGCAGTTCTTC.

This clone showed up many times. The chain is built from TRBV7-2 and TRBJ1-2; D gene ambiguous. The CDR3 runs to 13 residues. The V end was cut by 3 bases, the J end by 4 bases, with 9 bases between. Germline V gives CDR1 SGHTA, CDR2 FQGNSA. The CDR3 spells CASSFQDGYGYTF. CDR3 coding DNA: TGTGCCAGCAGCTTCCAGGATGGCTATGGCTACACCTTC.

About this clone itself: The sample carries other DNA sequences with the same CDR3. The chain employs TRBV18 and TRBJ1-1; 8 bases agree with TRBD1. Germline V gene sequence: CDR1 KGHSH, CDR2 LQKENI. The CDR3 totals 15 residues. The V and J ends lost 3 bases and 1 base, in that order; junction bases with no gene match: 4. CDR3 in DNA: TGTGCCAGCTCACCCTCCGGGACAGGGAACACTGAAGCTTTCTTT. Translation: CASSPSGTGNTEAFF.

There are a few counts of this clone. This sequence joins TRBV4-2 and TRBJ1-1, with D unclear. CDR1 is LGHNA and CDR2 is YNFKEQ in the germline V gene. The V and J ends lost 0 bases and 6 bases respectively, with 11 bases between them. The CDR3 totals 14 residues. The CDR3 is CASSQDYIAAEAFF. The CDR3 DNA reads as TGTGCCAGCAGCCAAGATTATATCGCAGCTGAAGCTTTCTTT.

CDR3 coding DNA: TGTGCCAGCAGTTACCTCGGACAGACCGGGGAGCTGTTTTTT. It yields the protein CASSYLGQTGELFF. The V call is TRBV6-5, the J call TRBJ2-2, with D tentatively TRBD1 (6 bases). Per the germline V gene, CDR1 is MNHEY and CDR2 is SVGAGI. This CDR3 has 14 residues. V was trimmed by 2 bases and J by 5 bases, leaving 9 bases between them.

This clone was picked up many times. J is TRBJ1-2 and V is TRBV6-6; D gene ambiguous. V was shortened by 5 bases and J by 4 bases, with 11 bases between the two germline ends. Per the germline V gene, CDR1 is MNHNY and CDR2 is SVGAGI (reference sequence). This CDR3 is 13 amino acids long. Here the CDR3 reads CASSKQTIYGYTF. In DNA form, the CDR3 reads TGTGCCAGCAGTAAACAGACTATCTATGGCTACACCTTC.

The chain couples TRBV15 to TRBJ2-2; a weak D match, TRBD2 (6 bases). V was shortened by 1 base and J by 0 bases, with 15 bases between the two germline ends. The CDR3 length is 18 residues. Germline-derived CDR1 and CDR2 are LNHNV and YYDKDF (reference sequence). CDR3 protein: CATSRGDLGGANTGELFF. The CDR3 nucleotides read TGTGCCACCAGCAGAGGGGACCTCGGGGGAGCGAACACCGGGGAGCTGTTTTTT.

Note on this clone: A read error likely explains this, since a far larger clone differs by one base. The rearrangement uses TRBV7-2 and TRBJ1-1, with D unresolved. V was clipped by 3 bases and J by 3 bases, with 8 bases between them. Looked up from germline, CDR1 is SGHTA and CDR2 is FQGNSA. The CDR3 sequence is 13 residues long. CDR3 nucleotide sequence: TGTGCCAGCAGCTTCGACACTTACACTGAAGCTTTCTTT. It is translated as CASSFDTYTEAFF. Complete variable domain (other parts from reference TRBV7-2 and TRBJ1-1): GAGVSQSPSNKVTEKGKDVELRCDPISGHTALYWYRQSLGQGLEFLIYFQGNSAPDKSGLPSDRFSAERTGGSVSTLTIQRTQQEDSAVYLCASSFDTYTEAFFGQGTRLTVV.

In the case of this clone: Other DNA sequences in this specimen translate into the identical CDR3. V usage is TRBV2 and J usage is TRBJ1-5, with D possibly being TRBD1 (5 bases). Trimming took off 4 bases at V and 1 base at J, with 11 bases between the two ends. CDR1 is SNHLY, CDR2 FYNNEI, per germline. This CDR3 comprises 15 residues. The DNA for the CDR3 is TGTGCCAGCAGTGGAGGGGCGCGCAGCAATCAGCCCCAGCATTTT. Translated, it gives CASSGGARSNQPQHF. Full variable domain (missing parts from reference TRBV2 and TRBJ1-5): EPEVTQTPSHQVTQMGQEVILRCVPISNHLYFYWYRQILGQKVEFLVSFYNNEISEKSEIFDDQFSVERPDGSNFTLKIRSTKLEDSAMYFCASSGGARSNQPQHFGDGTRLSIL.

This chain links TRBV5-5 with TRBJ1-1; 7 nucleotides agree with TRBD1. Germline CDR1 is SGHKS and CDR2 is YYEKEE (reference sequence). CDR3 length equals 14 residues. J was trimmed by 6 bases and V by 2 bases; bases with no gene match: 7. The CDR3 loop reads CASSFDRAEAEAFF. The CDR3 DNA follows: TGTGCCAGCAGCTTCGACAGGGCCGAGGCTGAAGCTTTCTTT.

Only a few counts were recorded for this clone. This sequence joins TRBV30 and TRBJ1-5; TRBD1 is a possible D gene (5 bases). The V end lost 0 bases, the J end lost 2 bases, and 8 bases lay between the germline ends. Germline assignment: CDR1 GTSNPN and CDR2 SVGIG (reference sequence). This CDR3 is built from 14 residues. CDR3 protein: CAWSVQQGNQPQHF. CDR3 coding DNA: TGTGCCTGGAGTGTACAACAGGGCAATCAGCCCCAGCATTTT.